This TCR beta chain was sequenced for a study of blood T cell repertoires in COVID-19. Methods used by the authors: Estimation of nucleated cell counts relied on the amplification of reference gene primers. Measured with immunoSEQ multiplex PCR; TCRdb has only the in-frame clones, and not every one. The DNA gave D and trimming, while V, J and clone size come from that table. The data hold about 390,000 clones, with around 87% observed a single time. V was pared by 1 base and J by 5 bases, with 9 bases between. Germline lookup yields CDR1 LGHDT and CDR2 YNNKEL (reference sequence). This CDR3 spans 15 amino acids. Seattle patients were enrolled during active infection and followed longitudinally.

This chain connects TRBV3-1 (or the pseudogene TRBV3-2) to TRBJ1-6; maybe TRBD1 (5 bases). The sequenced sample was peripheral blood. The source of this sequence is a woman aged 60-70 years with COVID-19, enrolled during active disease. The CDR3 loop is CASSQGAGNNSPLHF. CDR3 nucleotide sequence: TGTGCCAGCAGCCAAGGGGCAGGGAATAATTCACCCCTCCACTTT.